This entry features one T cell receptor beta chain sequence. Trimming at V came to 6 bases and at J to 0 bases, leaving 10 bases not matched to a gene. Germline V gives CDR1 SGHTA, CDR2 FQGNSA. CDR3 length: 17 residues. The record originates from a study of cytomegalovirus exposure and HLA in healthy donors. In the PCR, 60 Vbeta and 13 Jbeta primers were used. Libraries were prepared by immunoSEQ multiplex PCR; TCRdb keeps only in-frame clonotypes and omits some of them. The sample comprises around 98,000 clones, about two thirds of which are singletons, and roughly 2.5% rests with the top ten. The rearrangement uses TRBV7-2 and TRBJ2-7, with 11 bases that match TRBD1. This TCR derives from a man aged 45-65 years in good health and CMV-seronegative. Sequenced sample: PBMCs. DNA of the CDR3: TGTGCCAGCAGGTGGCCGGGACAGGGGGGCTCCTCCTACGAGCAGTACTTC. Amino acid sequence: CASRWPGQGGSSYEQYF. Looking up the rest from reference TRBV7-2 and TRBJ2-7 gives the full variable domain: GAGVSQSPSNKVTEKGKDVELRCDPISGHTALYWYRQSLGQGLEFLIYFQGNSAPDKSGLPSDRFSAERTGGSVSTLTIQRTQQEDSAVYLCASRWPGQGGSSYEQYFGPGTRLTVT.